This is a list of T cell receptor beta chains from one sample in a study of vaccination and CD4 T cells after COVID-19. No antigen is known for these receptors. TCRdb reprocessed the PCR reads with MiXCR, giving one entry per CDR3 protein. The table includes over 15,000 distinct CDR3 sequences, about three quarters detected once. The source material was CD4+ T cells from blood, cultured in vitro, sampled after SARS-CoV-2 vaccination. The origin of the receptors is a human donor who received a COVID-19 vaccine. CDR3s include the opening cysteine and the closing phenylalanine or tryptophan. D genes are given only for firm matches. Part of the rows lack a size; the others show once, few, many or a class for expanded clones.

NA	NA	TRBV12-5	TRBJ1-6	TGTGCTAGTACGGCAGGTGGCTATAATTCACCCCTCCACTTT	CASTAGGYNSPLHF
TRBD1	NA	TRBV19	TRBJ2-5	TGTGCCAGTAGCCAGGGACAGGCGGCCCGGGAGACCCAGTACTTC	CASSQGQAARETQYF
TRBD1	NA	TRBV5-3	TRBJ2-1	TGTGCCAGCAGTTGGGGCAGGGGGTCCTACAATGAGCAGTTCTTC	CASSWGRGSYNEQFF
TRBD1	NA	TRBV2	TRBJ1-3	TGTGCCAGCAGACCCGGGACAGATGGAAACACCATATATTTT	CASRPGTDGNTIYF
TRBD2	NA	TRBV15	TRBJ2-3	TGTGCCACCAGCAACCTAGCGGGGGGGATAGATACGCAGTATTTT	CATSNLAGGIDTQYF
NA	few	TRBV24-1	TRBJ1-4	TGTGCCACCAGTGAGAGCCGGGGGGGCGGTGAAAAACTGTTTTTT	CATSESRGGGEKLFF
TRBD2	NA	TRBV7-9	TRBJ2-5	TGTGCCAGCAGTACTAGCGGGGGGTTGGCGACCCAGTACTTC	CASSTSGGLATQYF
NA	NA	TRBV20-1	TRBJ1-5	TGCAGTGCTAGAGCGGGTGAGGGGCAGCCCCAGCATTTT	CSARAGEGQPQHF
NA	NA	TRBV5-1	TRBJ2-3	TGCGCCAGCAGCTTGCCCGACATTGTAGATACGCAGTATTTT	CASSLPDIVDTQYF
NA	NA	TRBV7-2	TRBJ2-7	TGTGCCAGCAGCCCCAGGCAGGCCTACGAGCAGTACTTC	CASSPRQAYEQYF
TRBD1	NA	TRBV20-1	TRBJ2-5	TGCAGTGCTAGTCTCCGGACAGGGGGCTTGGGGACCCAGTACTTC	CSASLRTGGLGTQYF
TRBD1	NA	TRBV19	TRBJ2-5	TGTGCCAGTAGCCCGACAGGGGGCTTTCTGGAGACCCAGTACTTC	CASSPTGGFLETQYF
TRBD1	NA	TRBV7-2	TRBJ1-6	TGTGCCAGCAGCTTCGACAGGGGGAATTCACCCCTCCACTTT	CASSFDRGNSPLHF
TRBD1	NA	TRBV19	TRBJ1-1	TGTGCCAGTAGTCCACGGGACAGGACCTCGAACACTGAAGCTTTCTTT	CASSPRDRTSNTEAFF
NA	NA	TRBV24-1	TRBJ1-5	TGTGCCACCAGTGACAGCGGGCAGCTCAATCAGCCCCAGCATTTT	CATSDSGQLNQPQHF
TRBD1	NA	TRBV6-1	TRBJ1-1	TGTGCCAGCAGTGAAGTGACAGGGGGCAGGGGGGACACTGAAGCTTTCTTT	CASSEVTGGRGDTEAFF
TRBD2	few	TRBV6-1	TRBJ2-5	TGTGCCAGCAGTGAGGGGGGGACCCCTGGGACCGAGACCCAGTACTTC	CASSEGGTPGTETQYF
TRBD1	NA	TRBV27	TRBJ2-1	TGTGCCAGCAGTCAATTCAGGGACAGGGCTACGAACAATGAGCAGTTCTTC	CASSQFRDRATNNEQFF
NA	NA	TRBV24-1	TRBJ2-2	TGTGCCACCAGTGATAGGACAAAGAACACCGGGGAGCTGTTTTTT	CATSDRTKNTGELFF
NA	NA	TRBV29-1	TRBJ1-1	TGCAGCGTCCGAGGGGGACCCCTGAACACTGAAGCTTTCTTT	CSVRGGPLNTEAFF
NA	NA	TRBV15	TRBJ2-3	TGTGCCACCAGCAGAGACAGCACAGATACGCAGTATTTT	CATSRDSTDTQYF
NA	few	TRBV2	TRBJ1-3	TGTGCCAGCAGTGTGTACAGCGGGGCGGGCGGTGGCACCATATATTTT	CASSVYSGAGGGTIYF
NA	NA	TRBV20-1	TRBJ2-7	TGCAGTGCTAGAGAGGGGCTCGTCTACGAGCAGTACTTC	CSAREGLVYEQYF
NA	NA	TRBV30	TRBJ1-1	TGTGCCTGGAGTACGGACATGTCGGATTCAGTGAGGGGCACTGAAGCTTTCTTT	CAWSTDMSDSVRGTEAFF
NA	NA	TRBV7-9	TRBJ1-1	TGTGCCAGCAGCTTGGCAGGGAACACTGAAGCTTTCTTT	CASSLAGNTEAFF
TRBD1	medium-sized	TRBV7-8	TRBJ2-3	TGTGCCAGCAGCTTAGTACAGGGGCGCAGCACAGATACGCAGTATTTT	CASSLVQGRSTDTQYF
NA	NA	TRBV19	TRBJ2-3	TGTGCCAGTAGTAGCAGGGGAATAGATACGCAGTATTTT	CASSSRGIDTQYF
TRBD1	NA	TRBV7-9	TRBJ2-7	TGTGCCAGCAGCTTAGGGTTGGGACAGGGCTCCTACGAGCAGTACTTC	CASSLGLGQGSYEQYF
TRBD2	NA	TRBV6-1	TRBJ2-7	TGTGCCAGCAGTGGGAGCGGGGATCCCTACGAGCAGTACTTC	CASSGSGDPYEQYF
NA	NA	TRBV7-6	TRBJ2-3	TGTGCCAGCAGCTTAGGTCAAGTAGATACGCAGTATTTT	CASSLGQVDTQYF
TRBD1	once	TRBV20-1	TRBJ1-1	TGCAGTGCCGAGGGGGCAGCGATTCACCACACTGAAGCTTTCTTT	CSAEGAAIHHTEAFF
TRBD1	NA	TRBV6-1	TRBJ2-3	TGTGCCAGCAGCAACAGGGGGCCCGGCACAGATACGCAGTATTTT	CASSNRGPGTDTQYF
TRBD1	NA	TRBV19	TRBJ1-5	TGTGCCAGTAGCCCCGACAGGGAGAATGATCAGCCCCAGCATTTT	CASSPDRENDQPQHF
TRBD2	NA	TRBV5-5	TRBJ2-1	TGTGCCAGCAGCTTGACTAGCGGGGGGGCCCAATCCTACAATGAGCAGTTCTTC	CASSLTSGGAQSYNEQFF
NA	NA	TRBV20-1	TRBJ2-5	TGCAGTGCTCAGATCCAAGAGACCCAGTACTTC	CSAQIQETQYF
NA	NA	TRBV6-1	TRBJ1-2	TGTGCCAGCAGTAAGGCATTGGAGGTCTACACCTTC	CASSKALEVYTF
NA	NA	TRBV7-9	TRBJ1-2	TGTGCCAGCTCGACCTCCAACTATGGCTACACCTTC	CASSTSNYGYTF
NA	NA	TRBV6-1	TRBJ1-5	TGTGCCAGCATTCGCACAGGGAGAGGGGGACAGCCCCAGCATTTT	CASIRTGRGGQPQHF
NA	NA	TRBV19	TRBJ2-5	TGTGCCAGTAGCCGGGACGGCGGGGATAGGGAGACCCAGTACTTC	CASSRDGGDRETQYF
NA	NA	TRBV19	TRBJ1-1	TGTGCCAGTTCCTACGACAGCCTGAACACTGAAGCTTTCTTT	CASSYDSLNTEAFF
NA	NA	TRBV6-5	TRBJ1-3	TGTGCCAGCAGTTCCGTCAAACAGGGAAACACCATATATTTT	CASSSVKQGNTIYF
NA	NA	TRBV19	TRBJ1-2	TGTGCCAGTAGCGGCGTACTAACTAACTATGGCTACACCTTC	CASSGVLTNYGYTF
NA	NA	TRBV11-2	TRBJ2-7	TGTGCCAGCAGCTCGGTGGCTACGCCGTACGAGCAGTACTTC	CASSSVATPYEQYF
NA	NA	TRBV11-3	TRBJ2-7	TGTGCCAGCAGCCCTAGGGTCCAGGGGGAGCAGTACTTC	CASSPRVQGEQYF
TRBD1	few	TRBV7-3	TRBJ1-2	TGTGCCAGCAGCTTAAATTCCGGACAGGAGTTTAACTATGGCTACACCTTC	CASSLNSGQEFNYGYTF
NA	NA	TRBV7-8	TRBJ1-2	TGTGCCAGCAGCTTAGCGGGTGCAAGCCCCTCGACTAACTATGGCTACACCTTC	CASSLAGASPSTNYGYTF
NA	NA	TRBV21-1	TRBJ2-3	TGTGCCAGCACCCATATCCCTAGCGGGGACAACACAGATACGCAGTATTTT	CASTHIPSGDNTDTQYF
NA	NA	TRBV12-3/TRBV12-4	TRBJ1-5	TGTGCCAGCAGTTTAAGACTCCAGCCCCAGCATTTT	CASSLRLQPQHF
NA	few	TRBV24-1	TRBJ2-3	TGTGCCACCAGTGATCGCAGGGGAGAGACAGATACGCAGTATTTT	CATSDRRGETDTQYF
NA	few	TRBV7-8	TRBJ1-2	TGTGCCAGCAGCTTAGGGGGCAGGGGCAACTATGGCTACACCTTC	CASSLGGRGNYGYTF
NA	NA	TRBV4-2	TRBJ2-5	TGTGCCAGCAGCCAAGGAGGGGCAGAAGAGACCCAGTACTTC	CASSQGGAEETQYF
NA	few	TRBV20-1	TRBJ2-5	TGCAGTGCTAGAGATTGGGCCAGGGGCGGGGAAGAGACCCAGTACTTC	CSARDWARGGEETQYF
TRBD1	once	TRBV6-2/TRBV6-3	TRBJ2-4	TGTGCCAGCAGTCGCCGGGACAGGGGTGGCCCAGGGTACTTC	CASSRRDRGGPGYF
TRBD2	NA	TRBV7-2	TRBJ2-3	TGTGCCAGCAGCTTAGTGGCTAGCGGGGGGGCGTTGGATACGCAGTATTTT	CASSLVASGGALDTQYF
NA	NA	TRBV5-4	TRBJ1-2	TGTGCCAGCAGCTTGGCCGGGGTTCCGGGATATGGCTACACCTTC	CASSLAGVPGYGYTF
TRBD1	NA	TRBV20-1	TRBJ2-1	TGCAGTGTTCTATCGCCGGGACAGGGCAATGAGCAGTTCTTC	CSVLSPGQGNEQFF
NA	NA	TRBV27	TRBJ1-2	TGTGCCAGCAGTTTTGCAGCCAACTATGGCTACACCTTC	CASSFAANYGYTF
NA	once	TRBV20-1	TRBJ1-1	TGCAGTGCTAGAGTGGCAGGGCAGGGTTTTGACACTGAAGCTTTCTTT	CSARVAGQGFDTEAFF
TRBD2	NA	TRBV20-1	TRBJ2-3	TGCAGTGCTGCAAGCGGGGGGGCCGGTTCAGGAGATACGCAGTATTTT	CSAASGGAGSGDTQYF
NA	few	TRBV20-1	TRBJ2-3	TGCAGTGCTAGAGATGCGGATACTAGCACAGATACGCAGTATTTT	CSARDADTSTDTQYF